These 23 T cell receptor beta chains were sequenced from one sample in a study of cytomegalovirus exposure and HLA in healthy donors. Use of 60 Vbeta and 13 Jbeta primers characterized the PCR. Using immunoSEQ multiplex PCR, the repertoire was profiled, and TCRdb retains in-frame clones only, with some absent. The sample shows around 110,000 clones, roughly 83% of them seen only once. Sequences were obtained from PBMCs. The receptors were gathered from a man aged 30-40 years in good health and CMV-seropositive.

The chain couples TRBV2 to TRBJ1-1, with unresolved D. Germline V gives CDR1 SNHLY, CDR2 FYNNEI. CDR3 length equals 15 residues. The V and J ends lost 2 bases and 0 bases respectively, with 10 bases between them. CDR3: CASSELSGLNTEAFF. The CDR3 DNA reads TGTGCCAGCAGTGAACTCTCGGGGTTGAACACTGAAGCTTTCTTT.

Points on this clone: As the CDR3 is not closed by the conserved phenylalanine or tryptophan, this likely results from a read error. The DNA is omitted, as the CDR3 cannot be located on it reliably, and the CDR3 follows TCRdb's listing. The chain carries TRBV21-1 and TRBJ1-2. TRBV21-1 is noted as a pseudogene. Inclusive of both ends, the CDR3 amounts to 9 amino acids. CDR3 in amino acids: CAGDGGSSY.

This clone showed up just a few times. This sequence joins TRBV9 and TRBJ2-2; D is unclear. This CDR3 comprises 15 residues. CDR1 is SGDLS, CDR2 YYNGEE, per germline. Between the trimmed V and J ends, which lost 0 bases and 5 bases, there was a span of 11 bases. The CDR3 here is CASSVATGGTGELFF. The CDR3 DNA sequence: TGTGCCAGCAGCGTAGCTACGGGTGGGACCGGGGAGCTGTTTTTT. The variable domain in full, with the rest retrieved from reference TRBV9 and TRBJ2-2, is DSGVTQTPKHLITATGQRVTLRCSPRSGDLSVYWYQQSLDQGLQFLIQYYNGEERAKGNILERFSAQQFPDLHSELNLSSLELGDSALYFCASSVATGGTGELFFGEGSRLTVL.

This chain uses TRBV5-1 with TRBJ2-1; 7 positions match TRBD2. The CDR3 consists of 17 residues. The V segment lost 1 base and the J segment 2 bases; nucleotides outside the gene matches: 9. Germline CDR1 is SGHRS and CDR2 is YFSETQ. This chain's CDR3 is CASSLRTGSGAYNEQFF. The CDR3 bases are TGCGCCAGCAGCTTGCGGACTGGAAGCGGGGCCTACAATGAGCAGTTCTTC. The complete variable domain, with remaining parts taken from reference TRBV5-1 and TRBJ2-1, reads KAGVTQTPRYLIKTRGQQVTLSCSPISGHRSVSWYQQTPGQGLQFLFEYFSETQRNKGNFPGRFSGRQFSNSRSEMNVSTLELGDSALYLCASSLRTGSGAYNEQFFGPGTRLTVL.

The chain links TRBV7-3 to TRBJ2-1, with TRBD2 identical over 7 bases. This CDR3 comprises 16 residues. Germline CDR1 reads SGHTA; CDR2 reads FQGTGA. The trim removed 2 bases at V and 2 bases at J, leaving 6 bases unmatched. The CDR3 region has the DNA TGTGCCAGCAGCTTATGGCCCGGGACTACCTACAATGAGCAGTTCTTC. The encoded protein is CASSLWPGTTYNEQFF.

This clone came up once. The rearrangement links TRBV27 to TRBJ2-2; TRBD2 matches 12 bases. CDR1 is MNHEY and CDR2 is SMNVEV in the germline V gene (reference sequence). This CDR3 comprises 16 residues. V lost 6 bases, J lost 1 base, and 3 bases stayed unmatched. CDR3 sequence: CASRKLAGGNTGELFF. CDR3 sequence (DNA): TGTGCCAGCAGAAAACTAGCGGGGGGGAACACCGGGGAGCTGTTTTTT.

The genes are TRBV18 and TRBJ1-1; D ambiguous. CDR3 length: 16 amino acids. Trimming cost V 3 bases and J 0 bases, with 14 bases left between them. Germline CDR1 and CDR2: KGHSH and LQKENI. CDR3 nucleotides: TGTGCCAGCTCACCCGCCCTTTGGGAGGTGAACACTGAAGCTTTCTTT. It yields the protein CASSPALWEVNTEAFF. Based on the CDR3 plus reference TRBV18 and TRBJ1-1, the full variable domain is NAGVMQNPRHLVRRRGQEARLRCSPMKGHSHVYWYRQLPEEGLKFMVYLQKENIIDESGMPKERFSAEFPKEGPSILRIQQVVRGDSAAYFCASSPALWEVNTEAFFGQGTRLTVV.

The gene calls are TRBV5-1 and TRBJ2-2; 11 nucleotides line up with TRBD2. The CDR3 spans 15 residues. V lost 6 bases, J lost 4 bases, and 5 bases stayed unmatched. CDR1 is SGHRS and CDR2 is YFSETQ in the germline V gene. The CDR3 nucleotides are TGCGCCAGCACCTCGGGACTAGCGGCCACCGGGGAGCTGTTTTTT. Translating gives CASTSGLAATGELFF.

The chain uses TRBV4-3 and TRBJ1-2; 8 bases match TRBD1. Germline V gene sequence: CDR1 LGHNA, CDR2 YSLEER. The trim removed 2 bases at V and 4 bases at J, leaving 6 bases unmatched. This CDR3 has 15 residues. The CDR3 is CASSQSQTGGYGYTF. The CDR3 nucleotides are TGCGCCAGCAGCCAATCCCAAACAGGGGGCTATGGCTACACCTTC.

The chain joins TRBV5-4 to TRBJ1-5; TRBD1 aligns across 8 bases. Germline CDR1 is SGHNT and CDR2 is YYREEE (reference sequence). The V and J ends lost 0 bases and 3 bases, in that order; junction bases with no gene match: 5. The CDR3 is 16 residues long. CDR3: CASSLDGTGHNQPQHF. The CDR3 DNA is TGTGCCAGCAGCTTGGATGGGACAGGTCACAATCAGCCCCAGCATTTT.

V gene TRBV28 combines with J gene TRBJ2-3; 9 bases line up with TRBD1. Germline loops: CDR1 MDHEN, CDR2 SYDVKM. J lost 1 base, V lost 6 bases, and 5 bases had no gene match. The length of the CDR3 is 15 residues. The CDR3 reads CASSSRDRGTDTQYF. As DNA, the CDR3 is TGTGCCAGCAGCTCCCGGGACAGGGGCACAGATACGCAGTATTTT.

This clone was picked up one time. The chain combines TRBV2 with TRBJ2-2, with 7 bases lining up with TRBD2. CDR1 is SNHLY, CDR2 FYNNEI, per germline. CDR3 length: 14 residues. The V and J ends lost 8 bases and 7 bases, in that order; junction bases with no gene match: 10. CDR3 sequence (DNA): TGTGCCAGCGCATCTAGCGGAAAGGGCGGGGAGCTGTTTTTT. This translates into CASASSGKGGELFF.

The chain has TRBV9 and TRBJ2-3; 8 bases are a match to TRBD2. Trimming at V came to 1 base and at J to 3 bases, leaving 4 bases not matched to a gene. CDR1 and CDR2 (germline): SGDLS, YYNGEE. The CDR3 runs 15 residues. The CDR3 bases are TGTGCCAGCAGCGTAATCGGGAGGGGGACAGATACGCAGTATTTT. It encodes CASSVIGRGTDTQYF.

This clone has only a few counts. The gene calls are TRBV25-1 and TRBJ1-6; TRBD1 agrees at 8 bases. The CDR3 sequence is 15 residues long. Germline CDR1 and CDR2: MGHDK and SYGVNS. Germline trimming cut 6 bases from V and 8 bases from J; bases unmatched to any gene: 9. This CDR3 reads CASRGAGGLDSPLHF. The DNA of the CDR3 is TGTGCCAGCAGGGGTGCAGGGGGCCTCGATTCACCCCTCCACTTT.

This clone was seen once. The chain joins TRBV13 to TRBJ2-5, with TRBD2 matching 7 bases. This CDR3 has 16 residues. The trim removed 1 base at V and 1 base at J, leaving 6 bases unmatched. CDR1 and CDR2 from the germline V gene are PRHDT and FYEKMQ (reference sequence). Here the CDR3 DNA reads TGTGCCAGCAGCTTAGAGGGAGCGGGGTCCCAAGAGACCCAGTACTTC. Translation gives CASSLEGAGSQETQYF.

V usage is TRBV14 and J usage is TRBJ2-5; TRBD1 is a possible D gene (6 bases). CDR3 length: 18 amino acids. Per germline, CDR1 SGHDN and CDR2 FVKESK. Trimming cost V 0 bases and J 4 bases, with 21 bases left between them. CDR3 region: CASSQDLLGAGSLETQYF. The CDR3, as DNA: TGTGCCAGCAGCCAAGATCTTTTGGGGGCTGGAAGTCTAGAGACCCAGTACTTC.

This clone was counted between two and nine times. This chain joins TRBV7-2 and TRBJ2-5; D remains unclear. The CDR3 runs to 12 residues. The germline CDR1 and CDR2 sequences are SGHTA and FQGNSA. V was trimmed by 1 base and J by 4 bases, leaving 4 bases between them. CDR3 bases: TGTGCCAGCAGCTTAGTCCGAGAGACCCAGTACTTC. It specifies CASSLVRETQYF. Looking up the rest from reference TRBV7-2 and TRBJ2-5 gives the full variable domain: GAGVSQSPSNKVTEKGKDVELRCDPISGHTALYWYRQSLGQGLEFLIYFQGNSAPDKSGLPSDRFSAERTGGSVSTLTIQRTQQEDSAVYLCASSLVRETQYFGPGTRLLVL.

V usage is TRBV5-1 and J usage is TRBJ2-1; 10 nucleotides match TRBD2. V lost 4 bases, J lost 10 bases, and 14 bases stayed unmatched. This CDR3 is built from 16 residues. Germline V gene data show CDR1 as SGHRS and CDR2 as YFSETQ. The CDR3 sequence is CASSPPPSGGIWEQFF. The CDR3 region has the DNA TGCGCCAGCAGCCCTCCTCCTAGCGGGGGTATATGGGAGCAGTTCTTC.

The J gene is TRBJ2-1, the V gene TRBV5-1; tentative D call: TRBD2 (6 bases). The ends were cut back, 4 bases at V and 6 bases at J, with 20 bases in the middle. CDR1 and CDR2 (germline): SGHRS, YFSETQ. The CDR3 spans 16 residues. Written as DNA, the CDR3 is TGCGCCAGCAGCCCGGGGGACCTCGTAATTCGCAATGAGCAGTTCTTC. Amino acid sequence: CASSPGDLVIRNEQFF.

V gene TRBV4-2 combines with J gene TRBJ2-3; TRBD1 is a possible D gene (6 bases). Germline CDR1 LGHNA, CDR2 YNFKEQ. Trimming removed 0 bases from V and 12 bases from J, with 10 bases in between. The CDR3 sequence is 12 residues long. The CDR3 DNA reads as TGTGCCAGCAGCCAAGATCACAGGGTACAGTATTTT. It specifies CASSQDHRVQYF.

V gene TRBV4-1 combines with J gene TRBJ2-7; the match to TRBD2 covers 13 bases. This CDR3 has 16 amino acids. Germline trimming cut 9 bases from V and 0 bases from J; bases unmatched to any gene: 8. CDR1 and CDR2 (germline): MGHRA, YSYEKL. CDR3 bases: TGCGCCAGGGGGACTAGCGGGGTTACAAGCTCCTACGAGCAGTACTTC. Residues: CARGTSGVTSSYEQYF.

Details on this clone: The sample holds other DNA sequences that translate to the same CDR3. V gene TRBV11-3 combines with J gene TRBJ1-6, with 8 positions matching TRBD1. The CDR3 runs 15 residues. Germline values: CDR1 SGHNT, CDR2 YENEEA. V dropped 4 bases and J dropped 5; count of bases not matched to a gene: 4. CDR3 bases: TGTGCCAGCAGCTGGTCAGGGGGCAATAATTCACCCCTCCACTTT. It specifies CASSWSGGNNSPLHF.

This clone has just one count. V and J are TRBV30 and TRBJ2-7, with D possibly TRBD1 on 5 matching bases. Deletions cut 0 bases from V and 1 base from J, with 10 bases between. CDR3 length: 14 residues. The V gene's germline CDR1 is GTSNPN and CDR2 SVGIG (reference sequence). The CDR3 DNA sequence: TGTGCCTGGAGTGTAGGGGCAGGATCCTACGAGCAGTACTTC. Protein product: CAWSVGAGSYEQYF. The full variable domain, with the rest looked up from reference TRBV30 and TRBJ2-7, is SQTIHQWPATLVQPVGSPLSLECTVEGTSNPNLYWYRQAAGRGLQLLFYSVGIGQISSEVPQNLSASRPQDRQFILSSKKLLLSDSGFYLCAWSVGAGSYEQYFGPGTRLTVT.